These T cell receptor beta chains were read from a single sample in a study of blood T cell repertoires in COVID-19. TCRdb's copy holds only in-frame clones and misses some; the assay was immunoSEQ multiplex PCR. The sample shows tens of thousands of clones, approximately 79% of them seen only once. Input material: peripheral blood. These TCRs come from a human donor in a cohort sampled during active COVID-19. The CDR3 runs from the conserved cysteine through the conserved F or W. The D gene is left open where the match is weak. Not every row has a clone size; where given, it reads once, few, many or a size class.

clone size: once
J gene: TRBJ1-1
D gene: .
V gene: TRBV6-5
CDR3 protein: CASSYSRGTGAFF
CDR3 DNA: TGTGCCAGCAGTTACTCTCGGGGAACGGGAGCTTTCTTT

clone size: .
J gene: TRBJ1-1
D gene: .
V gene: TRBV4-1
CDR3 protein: CASSQVSNREFSEAFF
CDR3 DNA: TGCGCCAGCAGCCAAGTAAGCAATCGGGAGTTCAGTGAAGCTTTCTTT

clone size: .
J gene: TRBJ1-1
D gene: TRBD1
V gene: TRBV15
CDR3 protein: CATIGLGQGNTEAFF
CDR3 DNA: TGTGCCACCATCGGGTTGGGACAGGGAAACACTGAAGCTTTCTTT

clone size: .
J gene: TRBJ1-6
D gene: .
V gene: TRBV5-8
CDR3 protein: CASSFMSFSYNSPLHF
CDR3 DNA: TGTGCCAGCAGCTTTATGAGTTTCTCCTATAATTCACCCCTCCACTTT

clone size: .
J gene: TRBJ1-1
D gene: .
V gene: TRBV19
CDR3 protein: CASTGGAVLNTEAFF
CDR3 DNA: TGTGCCAGTACCGGGGGGGCAGTTCTGAACACTGAAGCTTTCTTT

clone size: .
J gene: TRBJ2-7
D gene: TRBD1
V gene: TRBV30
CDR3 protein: CAADRDSYEQYF
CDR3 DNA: TGTGCCGCCGACAGGGATTCCTACGAGCAGTACTTC

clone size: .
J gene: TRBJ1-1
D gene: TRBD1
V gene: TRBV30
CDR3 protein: CASRTGPMNTEAFF
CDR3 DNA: TGTGCCTCCCGGACAGGGCCTATGAACACTGAAGCTTTCTTT

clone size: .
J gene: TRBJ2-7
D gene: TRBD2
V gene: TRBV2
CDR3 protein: CASSEWAGGTDEQYF
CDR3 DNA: TGTGCCAGCAGTGAATGGGCGGGAGGGACCGACGAGCAGTACTTC

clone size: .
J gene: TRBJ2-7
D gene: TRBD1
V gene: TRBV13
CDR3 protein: CASSLADRGPYEQYF
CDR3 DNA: TGTGCCAGCAGTTTGGCCGACAGGGGGCCCTACGAGCAGTACTTC

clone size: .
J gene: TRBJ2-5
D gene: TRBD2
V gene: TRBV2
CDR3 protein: CASSGDLRLAAVETQYF
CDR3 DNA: TGTGCCAGCAGTGGGGACCTCCGACTAGCGGCAGTAGAGACCCAGTACTTC

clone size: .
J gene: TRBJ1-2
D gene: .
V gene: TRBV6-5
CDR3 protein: CASSYSGRNGYTF
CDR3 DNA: TGTGCCAGCAGTTACAGCGGTAGGAATGGCTACACCTTC